These 24 T cell receptor beta chains share one sample of origin, sequenced in a study of blood T cell repertoires in COVID-19. TCRdb's table, derived via immunoSEQ multiplex PCR, lists solely in-frame clones and lacks some. The sample comprises over 15,000 clones, over 75% of which are singletons, and about 6% rests with the top ten. Sequencing used peripheral blood. These receptors were obtained from a human donor in a cohort sampled during active COVID-19.

This clone has just one count. The chain recombines TRBV15 with TRBJ1-4; 7 bases align to TRBD1. Germline V gene sequence: CDR1 LNHNV, CDR2 YYDKDF (reference sequence). The CDR3 extends over 18 amino acids. V was clipped by 3 bases and J by 8 bases; unmatched bases: 18. The CDR3, as DNA: TGTGCCACCAGCAGCACAACCCTTCGACAGGGAAGGGAGGAAAAACTGTTTTTT. This gives the protein CATSSTTLRQGREEKLFF.

The genes are TRBV4-2 and TRBJ2-1; D unclear. The CDR3 has 12 residues. V gave up 0 bases and J gave up 14 bases, with 11 bases separating them. In germline, CDR1 is LGHNA, CDR2 YNFKEQ. The CDR3 protein is CASSQEVTYKFF. The CDR3 region has the DNA TGTGCCAGCAGCCAAGAGGTAACCTATAAGTTCTTC.

This clone was picked up a small number of times. For the CDR3, the DNA is TGTGCCAGCAGCGCTGGACTAGCCGGGTCCTACAATGAGCAGTTCTTC. Its translation: CASSAGLAGSYNEQFF. The chain couples TRBV9 to TRBJ2-1; TRBD2 aligns across 8 bases. The CDR3 loop spans 16 amino acids. Germline CDR1 and CDR2: SGDLS and YYNGEE. V lost 3 bases to trimming and J lost 1 base; unmatched junction nucleotides: 6.

The chain couples TRBV7-2 to TRBJ2-5, with 7 bases lining up with TRBD1. V lost 5 bases and J lost 2; bases outside the gene matches: 8. The CDR3 runs 15 residues. CDR1 SGHTA and CDR2 FQGNSA come from the germline V gene. The CDR3 DNA reads as TGTGCCAGCAGCCCCCGGCCAGGGGGTCAAGAGACCCAGTACTTC. Translation: CASSPRPGGQETQYF.

This clone was detected only a few times. The genes are TRBV5-4 and TRBJ2-2; D not resolved. Germline-derived CDR1 and CDR2 are SGHNT and YYREEE (reference sequence). Between the trimmed V and J ends, which lost 4 bases and 4 bases, there was a span of 11 bases. The CDR3 length is 14 residues. The CDR3 DNA is TGTGCCAGCAGCGTGGACCCCAGCACCGGGGAGCTGTTTTTT. Translation gives CASSVDPSTGELFF.

The CDR3 protein is CASSQDPGGNQETQYF. The CDR3 DNA reads TGTGCCAGCAGCCAAGATCCGGGAGGAAACCAAGAGACCCAGTACTTC. The chain couples TRBV4-2 to TRBJ2-5, with 7 bases fitting TRBD2. The germline gives CDR1 LGHNA, CDR2 YNFKEQ. The CDR3 totals 16 residues. Germline trimming cut 0 bases from V and 0 bases from J; bases unmatched to any gene: 4.

The rearrangement uses TRBV7-2 and TRBJ1-2; TRBD1 agrees at 11 bases. Per germline, CDR1 SGHTA and CDR2 FQGNSA. V lost 4 bases, J lost 8 bases, and 12 bases stayed unmatched. The CDR3 has 16 residues. In DNA form, the CDR3 reads TGTGCCAGCAGCTCAAGGGGACAGGGGGAAGCTTGGGGCTACACCTTC. It yields the protein CASSSRGQGEAWGYTF.

This sequence joins TRBV6-4 and TRBJ1-2; D may be TRBD1 (5 bases). V was clipped by 2 bases and J by 6 bases, with 16 bases between them. CDR3 length equals 15 residues. From germline, CDR1 is MRHNA and CDR2 SNTAGT. Written as DNA, the CDR3 is TGTGCCAGCAGTGACGGGTCAGGGCTGGATGATGGCTACACCTTC. It translates to CASSDGSGLDDGYTF.

J is TRBJ2-1 and V is TRBV11-3; 8 bases are shared with TRBD2. The V segment lost 4 bases and the J segment 10 bases; nucleotides outside the gene matches: 12. The CDR3 is 15 residues long. CDR1 SGHNT and CDR2 YENEEA come from the germline V gene. The CDR3 DNA follows: TGTGCCAGCAGCTCCGAATCAGCGGGAGTTTACGAGCAGTTCTTC. The encoded protein is CASSSESAGVYEQFF.

J is TRBJ2-3 and V is TRBV6-4; D is possibly TRBD2 (6 bases). CDR1 and CDR2 (germline): MRHNA, SNTAGT. There are 13 residues in the CDR3. Deletions cut 5 bases from V and 0 bases from J, with 6 bases between. The CDR3 nucleotides are TGTGCCAGCAGTAGCGGGAGCACAGATACGCAGTATTTT. Translating gives CASSSGSTDTQYF.

V usage is TRBV5-5 and J usage is TRBJ2-1; the match to TRBD2 covers 8 bases. This CDR3 is 15 amino acids long. The V segment lost 0 bases and the J segment 4 bases; nucleotides outside the gene matches: 3. The germline CDR1 and CDR2 sequences are SGHKS and YYEKEE (reference sequence). CDR3 residues: CASSLEVAGYNEQFF. Written as DNA, the CDR3 is TGTGCCAGCAGCTTGGAGGTAGCGGGGTACAATGAGCAGTTCTTC.

V and J are TRBV7-8 and TRBJ2-3; 7 nucleotides agree with TRBD1. Per the germline V gene, CDR1 is SGHVS and CDR2 is FQNEAQ. This CDR3 is built from 16 residues. Trimming took 4 bases from V and 0 from J; bases not matched to a gene: 7. The CDR3 sequence: CASSSGTVTSTDTQYF. The CDR3 coding sequence is TGTGCCAGCAGCTCCGGGACAGTTACTAGCACAGATACGCAGTATTTT.

The chain uses TRBV28 and TRBJ1-3; no clear D gene. Germline loops: CDR1 MDHEN, CDR2 SYDVKM. The V end was cut by 6 bases, the J end by 3 bases, with 9 bases between. The CDR3 totals 13 residues. CDR3 nucleotide sequence: TGTGCCAGCAGAACCCACGGTGGAAACACCATATATTTT. Amino acid sequence: CASRTHGGNTIYF.

This chain connects TRBV10-3 to TRBJ1-5; 9 bases fit TRBD1. The V and J ends lost 3 bases and 7 bases, in that order; junction bases with no gene match: 7. Germline CDR1 ENHRY, CDR2 SYGVKD. CDR3 length equals 15 residues. CDR3 amino acids: CAISDLGTGSQPQHF. CDR3 in DNA: TGTGCCATCAGTGATTTGGGGACAGGGTCCCAGCCCCAGCATTTT.

This clone was counted between two and nine times. The chain uses TRBV7-2 and TRBJ2-3; 7 bases are a match to TRBD2. From germline, CDR1 is SGHTA and CDR2 FQGNSA. The junction had 10 bases not matched to a gene; V was cut back by 2 bases and J by 8 bases. This CDR3 is 15 amino acids long. The CDR3 sequence is CASSLTAGEIRTQYF. For the CDR3, the DNA is TGTGCCAGCAGCTTAACGGCGGGAGAAATTCGTACGCAGTATTTT.

The J gene is TRBJ2-1, the V gene TRBV4-1; 7 bases line up with TRBD2. V shed 4 bases and J 6 bases; nucleotides not matched to a gene: 15. Germline assignment: CDR1 MGHRA and CDR2 YSYEKL. The CDR3 consists of 17 residues. CDR3 sequence: CASSPYQGVSGGNEQFF. The CDR3 coding sequence is TGCGCCAGCAGCCCCTACCAAGGGGTCTCGGGGGGCAATGAGCAGTTCTTC.

The V gene is TRBV13, the J gene TRBJ2-1, with D possibly matching TRBD1 (6 bases). Between the trimmed V and J ends, which lost 5 bases and 10 bases, there was a span of 21 bases. This CDR3 comprises 15 residues. The V gene's germline CDR1 is PRHDT and CDR2 FYEKMQ (reference sequence). CDR3 in DNA: TGTGCCAGCAGCCCAGGACGGCGACAGGCTGTCGAGCAGTTCTTC. Encoded protein: CASSPGRRQAVEQFF.

The chain recombines TRBV10-3 with TRBJ2-3, with a tentative D call TRBD2 (6 bases). V was cut by 6 bases and J by 2 bases, with 12 bases left in between. CDR1 ENHRY and CDR2 SYGVKD come from the germline V gene. This CDR3 is 14 amino acids long. Written as DNA, the CDR3 is TGTGCCATCAGGCGGGGTTTCGACACAGATACGCAGTATTTT. Translation: CAIRRGFDTDTQYF.

The V and J genes are TRBV6-6 and TRBJ1-2, with no clear D. This CDR3 is built from 13 residues. CDR1 is MNHNY and CDR2 is SVGAGI in the germline V gene (reference sequence). The V end lost 2 bases, the J end lost 3 bases, and 7 bases lay between the germline ends. The CDR3 DNA reads as TGTGCCAGCAGTTACATATCGGACTATGGCTACACCTTC. Residues: CASSYISDYGYTF.

The chain uses TRBV6-6 and TRBJ2-7; 7 nucleotides align to TRBD2. J was trimmed by 3 bases and V by 5 bases; bases with no gene match: 7. CDR1 MNHNY and CDR2 SVGAGI come from the germline V gene (reference sequence). The CDR3 runs to 14 residues. CDR3 loop: CASSMFGRFYEQYF. CDR3 nucleotides: TGTGCCAGCAGTATGTTCGGGAGGTTCTACGAGCAGTACTTC.

Written as DNA, the CDR3 is TGTGCCAGCTCACCTCAGGGGACTGAGCAGTTCTTC. This translates into CASSPQGTEQFF. The genes are TRBV18 and TRBJ2-1; weak D call: TRBD1 (6 bases). Germline V gives CDR1 KGHSH, CDR2 LQKENI. The CDR3 spans 12 residues. Trimming stripped 3 bases from V and 9 bases from J, with 9 bases between.

The chain has TRBV7-2 and TRBJ2-7; no reliable D call. There are 14 residues in the CDR3. The V gene's germline CDR1 is SGHTA and CDR2 FQGNSA. V gave up 4 bases and J gave up 4 bases, with 14 bases separating them. The CDR3 DNA reads TGTGCCAGCAGCTATGCAGCCGGGTATTACGAGCAGTACTTC. Residues: CASSYAAGYYEQYF.

CDR3 sequence (DNA): TGCGCCAGCACCCACCCCCAGCGCGGCGAGACCCAGTACTTC. Its protein product is CASTHPQRGETQYF. The chain joins TRBV10-2 to TRBJ2-5, with D unclear. Germline V CDR1 and CDR2: WSHSY, SAAADI. V was shortened by 7 bases and J by 5 bases, with 17 bases between the two germline ends. The CDR3 is 14 amino acids.

V and J are TRBV28 and TRBJ2-3; 9 nucleotides align to TRBD1. CDR1 and CDR2 (germline): MDHEN, SYDVKM. J lost 5 bases, V lost 7 bases, and 10 bases had no gene match. The CDR3 totals 15 residues. CDR3 residues: CASTGRDRVRDTQYF. The CDR3 region has the DNA TGTGCCAGCACCGGGCGGGACAGGGTAAGAGATACGCAGTATTTT. Together with reference TRBV28 and TRBJ2-3, the CDR3 gives the full variable domain: DVKVTQSSRYLVKRTGEKVFLECVQDMDHENMFWYRQDPGLGLRLIYFSYDVKMKEKGDIPEGYSVSREKKERFSLILESASTNQTSMYLCASTGRDRVRDTQYFGPGTRLTVL.